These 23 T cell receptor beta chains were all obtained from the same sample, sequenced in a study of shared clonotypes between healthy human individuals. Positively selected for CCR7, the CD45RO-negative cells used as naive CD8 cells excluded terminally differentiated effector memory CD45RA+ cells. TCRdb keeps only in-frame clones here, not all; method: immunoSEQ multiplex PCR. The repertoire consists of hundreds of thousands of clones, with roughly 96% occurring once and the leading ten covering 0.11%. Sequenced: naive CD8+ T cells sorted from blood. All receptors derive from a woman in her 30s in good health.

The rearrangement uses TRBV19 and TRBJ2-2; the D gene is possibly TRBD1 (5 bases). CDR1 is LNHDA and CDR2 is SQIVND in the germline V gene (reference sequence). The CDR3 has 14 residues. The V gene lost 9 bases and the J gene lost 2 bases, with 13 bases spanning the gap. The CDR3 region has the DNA TGTGCCAGCACCTGGGGCAGAAACACCGGGGAGCTGTTTTTT. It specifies CASTWGRNTGELFF.

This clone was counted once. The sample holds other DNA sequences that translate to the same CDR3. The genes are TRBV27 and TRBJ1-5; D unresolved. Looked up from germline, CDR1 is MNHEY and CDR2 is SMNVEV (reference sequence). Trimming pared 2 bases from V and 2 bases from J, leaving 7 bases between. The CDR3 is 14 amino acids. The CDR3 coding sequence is TGTGCCAGCAGTTTAGTGGGAGGCAATCAGCCCCAGCATTTT. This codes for CASSLVGGNQPQHF.

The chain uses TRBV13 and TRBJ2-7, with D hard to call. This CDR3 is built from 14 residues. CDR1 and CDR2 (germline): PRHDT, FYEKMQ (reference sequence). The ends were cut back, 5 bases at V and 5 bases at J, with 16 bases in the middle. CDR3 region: CASSPNQSPHEQYF. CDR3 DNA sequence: TGTGCCAGCAGCCCGAATCAGTCCCCCCACGAGCAGTACTTC.

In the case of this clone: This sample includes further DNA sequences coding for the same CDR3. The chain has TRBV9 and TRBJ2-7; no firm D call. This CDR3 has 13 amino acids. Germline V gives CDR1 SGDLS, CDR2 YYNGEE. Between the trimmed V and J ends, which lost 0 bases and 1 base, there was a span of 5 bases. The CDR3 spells CASSVGDSYEQYF. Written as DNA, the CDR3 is TGTGCCAGCAGCGTAGGGGATTCCTACGAGCAGTACTTC.

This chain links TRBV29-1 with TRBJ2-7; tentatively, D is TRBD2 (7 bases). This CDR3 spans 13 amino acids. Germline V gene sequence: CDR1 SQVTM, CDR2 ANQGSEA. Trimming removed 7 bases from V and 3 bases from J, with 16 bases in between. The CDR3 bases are TGCAGCGCATTAAGCGGGGACAACTACGAGCAGTACTTC. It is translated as CSALSGDNYEQYF.

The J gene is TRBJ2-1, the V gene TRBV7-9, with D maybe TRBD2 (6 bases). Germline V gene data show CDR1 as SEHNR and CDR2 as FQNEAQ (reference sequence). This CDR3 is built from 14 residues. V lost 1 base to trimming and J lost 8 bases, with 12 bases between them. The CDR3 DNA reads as TGTGCCAGCAGCTTAGGGGGTCGGGACTATGAGCAGTTCTTC. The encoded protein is CASSLGGRDYEQFF.

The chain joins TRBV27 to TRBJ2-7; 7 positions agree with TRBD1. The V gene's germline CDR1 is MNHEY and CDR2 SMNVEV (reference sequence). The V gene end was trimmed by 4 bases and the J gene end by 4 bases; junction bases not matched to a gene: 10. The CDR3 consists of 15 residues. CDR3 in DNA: TGTGCCAGCAGTTCTCCGGCAGGGGGTGGGTACGAGCAGTACTTC. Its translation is CASSSPAGGGYEQYF.

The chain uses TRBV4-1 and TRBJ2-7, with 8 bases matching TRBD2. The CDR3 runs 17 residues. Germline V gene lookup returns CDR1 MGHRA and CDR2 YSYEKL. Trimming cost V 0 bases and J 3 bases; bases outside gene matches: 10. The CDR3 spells CASSQDFAGGPFYEQYF. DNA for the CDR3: TGCGCCAGCAGCCAAGATTTCGCGGGAGGCCCCTTCTACGAGCAGTACTTC.

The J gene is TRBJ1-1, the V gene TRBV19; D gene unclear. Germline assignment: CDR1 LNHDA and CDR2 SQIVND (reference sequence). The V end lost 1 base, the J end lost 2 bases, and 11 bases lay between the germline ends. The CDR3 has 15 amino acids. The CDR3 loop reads CASSIVADPNTEAFF. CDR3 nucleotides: TGTGCCAGTAGTATAGTGGCAGACCCTAACACTGAAGCTTTCTTT.

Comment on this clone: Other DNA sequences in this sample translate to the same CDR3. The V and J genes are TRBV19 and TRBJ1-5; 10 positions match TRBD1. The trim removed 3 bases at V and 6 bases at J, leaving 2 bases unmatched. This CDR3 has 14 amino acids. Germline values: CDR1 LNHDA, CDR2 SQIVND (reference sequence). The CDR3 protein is CASSIRDRGQPQHF. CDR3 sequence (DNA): TGTGCCAGTAGTATCCGGGACAGGGGTCAGCCCCAGCATTTT.

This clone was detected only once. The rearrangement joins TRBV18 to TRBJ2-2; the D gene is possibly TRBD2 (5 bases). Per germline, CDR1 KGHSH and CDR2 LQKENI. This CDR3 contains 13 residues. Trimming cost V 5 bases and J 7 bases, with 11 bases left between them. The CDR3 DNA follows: TGTGCCAGCTCAAACGGGATAGTCGGGGAGCTGTTTTTT. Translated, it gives CASSNGIVGELFF. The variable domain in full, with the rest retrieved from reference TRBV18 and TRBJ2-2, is NAGVMQNPRHLVRRRGQEARLRCSPMKGHSHVYWYRQLPEEGLKFMVYLQKENIIDESGMPKERFSAEFPKEGPSILRIQQVVRGDSAAYFCASSNGIVGELFFGEGSRLTVL.

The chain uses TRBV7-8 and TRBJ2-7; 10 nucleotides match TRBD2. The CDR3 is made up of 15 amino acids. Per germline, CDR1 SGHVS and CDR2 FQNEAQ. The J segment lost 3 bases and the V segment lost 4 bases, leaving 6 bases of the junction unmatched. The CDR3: CASSSLRTSGYEQYF. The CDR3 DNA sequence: TGTGCCAGCAGCTCTCTGAGGACTAGCGGCTACGAGCAGTACTTC.

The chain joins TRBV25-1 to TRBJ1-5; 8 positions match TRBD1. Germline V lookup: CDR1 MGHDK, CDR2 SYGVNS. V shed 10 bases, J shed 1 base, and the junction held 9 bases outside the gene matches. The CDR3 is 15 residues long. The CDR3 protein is CATPDREKSNQPQHF. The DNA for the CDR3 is TGTGCCACCCCGGACAGGGAGAAGAGCAATCAGCCCCAGCATTTT.

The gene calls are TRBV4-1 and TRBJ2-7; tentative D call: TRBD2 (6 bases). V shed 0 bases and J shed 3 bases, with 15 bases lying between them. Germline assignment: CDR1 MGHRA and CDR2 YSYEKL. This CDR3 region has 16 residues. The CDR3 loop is CASSQDRRNGGYEQYF. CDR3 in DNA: TGCGCCAGCAGCCAAGATCGGAGGAACGGGGGCTACGAGCAGTACTTC.

CDR3 amino acids: CASSSLAGVFNEQFF. In nucleotides, the CDR3 is TGTGCCAGCAGCTCCCTAGCGGGAGTTTTCAATGAGCAGTTCTTC. This chain connects TRBV7-9 to TRBJ2-1; 10 positions match TRBD2. Germline assignment: CDR1 SEHNR and CDR2 FQNEAQ (reference sequence). The CDR3 covers 15 residues. Trimming took 4 bases from V and 6 from J; bases not matched to a gene: 6.

This CDR3 is CASSSYGTGDREAFF. The CDR3 nucleotides read TGTGCCAGCAGCTCATACGGGACAGGCGACCGTGAAGCTTTCTTT. V is TRBV5-6 and J is TRBJ1-1, with 8 bases fitting TRBD1. The V gene's germline CDR1 is SGHDT and CDR2 YYEEEE. This CDR3 contains 15 residues. J lost 7 bases, V lost 3 bases, and 11 bases had no gene match.

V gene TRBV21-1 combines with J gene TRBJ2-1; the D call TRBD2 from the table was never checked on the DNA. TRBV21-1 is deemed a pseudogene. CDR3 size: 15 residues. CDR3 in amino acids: CASSKALSPLNEQFF. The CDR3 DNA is TGTGCCAGCAGCAAAGCACTAAGCCCCCTAAATGAGCAGTTCTTC.

The CDR3 here is CASSQAGGEVQPQHF. Here the CDR3 DNA reads TGCGCCAGCAGCCAAGCGGGGGGCGAGGTTCAGCCCCAGCATTTT. The chain uses TRBV4-1 and TRBJ1-5, with D perhaps matching TRBD1 (6 bases). The CDR3 extends over 15 amino acids. The ends were cut back, 1 base at V and 6 bases at J, with 13 bases in the middle. Germline V CDR1 and CDR2: MGHRA, YSYEKL.

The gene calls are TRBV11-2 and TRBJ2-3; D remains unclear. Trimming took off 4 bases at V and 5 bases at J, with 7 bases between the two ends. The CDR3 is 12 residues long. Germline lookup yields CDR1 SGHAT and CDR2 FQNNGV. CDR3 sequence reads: CASSSLRDTQYF. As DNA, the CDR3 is TGTGCCAGCAGCTCCCTCCGAGATACGCAGTATTTT.

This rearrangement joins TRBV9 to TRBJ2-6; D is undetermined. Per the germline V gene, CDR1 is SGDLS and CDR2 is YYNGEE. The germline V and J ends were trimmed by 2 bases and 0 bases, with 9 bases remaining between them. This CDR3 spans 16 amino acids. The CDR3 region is CASSVNPISGANVLTF. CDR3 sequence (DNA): TGTGCCAGCAGCGTGAACCCGATCTCTGGGGCCAACGTCCTGACTTTC.

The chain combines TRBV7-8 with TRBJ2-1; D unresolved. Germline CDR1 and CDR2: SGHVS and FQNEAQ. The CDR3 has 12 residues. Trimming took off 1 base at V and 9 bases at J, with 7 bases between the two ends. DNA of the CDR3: TGTGCCAGCAGCTTAGGTAGCTTTGAGCAGTTCTTC. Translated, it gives CASSLGSFEQFF. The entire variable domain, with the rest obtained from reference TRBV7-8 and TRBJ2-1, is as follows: GAGVSQSPRYKVAKRGQDVALRCDPISGHVSLFWYQQALGQGPEFLTYFQNEAQLDKSGLPSDRFFAERPEGSVSTLKIQRTQQEDSAVYLCASSLGSFEQFFGPGTRLTVL.

The CDR3 DNA is TGTGCCAGCAGCTCCAAACAGGGGGCTGATTACAATGAGCAGTTCTTC. Amino acid sequence: CASSSKQGADYNEQFF. The chain combines TRBV7-2 with TRBJ2-1; 9 bases align to TRBD1. Germline CDR1 reads SGHTA; CDR2 reads FQGNSA. This CDR3 region has 16 residues. V lost 4 bases and J lost 4; bases outside the gene matches: 8.

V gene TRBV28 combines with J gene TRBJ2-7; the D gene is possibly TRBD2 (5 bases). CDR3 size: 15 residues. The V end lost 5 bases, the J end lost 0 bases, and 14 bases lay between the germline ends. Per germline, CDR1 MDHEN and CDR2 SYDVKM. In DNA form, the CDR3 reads TGTGCCAGCAGTACAACCTTGAGGGCCTCCTACGAGCAGTACTTC. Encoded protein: CASSTTLRASYEQYF.